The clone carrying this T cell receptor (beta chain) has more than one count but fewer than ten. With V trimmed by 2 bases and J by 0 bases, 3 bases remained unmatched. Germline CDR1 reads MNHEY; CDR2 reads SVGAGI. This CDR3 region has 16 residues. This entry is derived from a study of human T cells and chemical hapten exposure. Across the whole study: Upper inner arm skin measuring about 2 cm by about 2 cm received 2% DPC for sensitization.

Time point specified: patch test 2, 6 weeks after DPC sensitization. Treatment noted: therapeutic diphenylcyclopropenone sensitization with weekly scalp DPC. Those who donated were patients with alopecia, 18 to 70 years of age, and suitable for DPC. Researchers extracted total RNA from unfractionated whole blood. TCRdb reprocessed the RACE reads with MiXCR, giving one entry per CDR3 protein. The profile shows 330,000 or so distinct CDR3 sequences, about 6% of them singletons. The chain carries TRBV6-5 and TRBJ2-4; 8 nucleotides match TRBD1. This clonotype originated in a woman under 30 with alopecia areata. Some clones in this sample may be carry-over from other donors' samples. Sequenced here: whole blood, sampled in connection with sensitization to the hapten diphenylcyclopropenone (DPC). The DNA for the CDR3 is TGTGCCAGCAGTTACCCCGGGACAGGAGCCAAAAACATTCAGTACTTC. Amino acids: CASSYPGTGAKNIQYF.